The 30 T cell receptor beta chains below all came from one sample that was sequenced in a study of shared clonotypes between healthy human individuals. Profiled with immunoSEQ multiplex PCR; TCRdb holds only in-frame clones, not every one. The sample shows about 1.1 million clones, approximately 77% of them seen only once. The sequenced material came from memory CD4+ T cells from PBMCs. Documented subset: CD45RA-negative fraction. The origin of the receptors is a man younger than 35 in good health. Some clones in this sample may be carry-over from other donors' samples.

This clone was seen a few times. V and J are TRBV19 and TRBJ2-1; 10 bases fit TRBD2. Losses at the gene ends were 4 bases for V and 7 bases for J; bases not matched to a gene: 4. Germline V gene data show CDR1 as LNHDA and CDR2 as SQIVND (reference sequence). The CDR3 totals 14 residues. Here the CDR3 reads CASSNPGLANEQFF. CDR3 nucleotides: TGTGCCAGTAGTAACCCGGGACTAGCGAATGAGCAGTTCTTC.

The rearrangement links TRBV2 to TRBJ2-5, with D hard to call. The CDR3 totals 13 residues. Germline CDR1 SNHLY, CDR2 FYNNEI. V was clipped by 7 bases and J by 3 bases, with 12 bases between them. As DNA, the CDR3 is TGTGCCAGCAACTCCAGAGCCGAAGAGACCCAGTACTTC. Translation: CASNSRAEETQYF.

Concerning this clone: A read error is possible here, since a much larger clone lies one base away. DNA for the CDR3: TGTGCCAGCAGTTTAGTGAACACCGGGGAGCTGTTTTTT. Residues: CASSLVNTGELFF. The chain uses TRBV6-5 and TRBJ2-2; no firm D call. V dropped 4 bases and J dropped 1 base, with 4 bases sitting between them. From germline, CDR1 is MNHEY and CDR2 SVGAGI. The CDR3 is made up of 13 amino acids.

The rearrangement links TRBV15 to TRBJ1-5; D is undetermined. With 0 bases removed from V and 5 bases from J, the gap between germline ends came to 8 bases. The CDR3 runs 14 residues. Germline lookup yields CDR1 LNHNV and CDR2 YYDKDF (reference sequence). The CDR3 region is CATSRDGKHQPQHF. The CDR3 nucleotides are TGTGCCACCAGCAGAGATGGGAAGCATCAGCCCCAGCATTTT.

The chain has TRBV2 and TRBJ1-2; 7 bases map to TRBD1. There are 14 residues in the CDR3. Losses at the gene ends were 7 bases for V and 3 bases for J; bases not matched to a gene: 8. CDR1 is SNHLY and CDR2 is FYNNEI in the germline V gene. This CDR3 reads CASIDRVNYYGYTF. The CDR3 DNA reads as TGTGCCAGCATCGACAGGGTAAATTACTATGGCTACACCTTC. The full variable domain, in which reference TRBV2 and TRBJ1-2 provide the parts outside the CDR3, is EPEVTQTPSHQVTQMGQEVILRCVPISNHLYFYWYRQILGQKVEFLVSFYNNEISEKSEIFDDQFSVERPDGSNFTLKIRSTKLEDSAMYFCASIDRVNYYGYTFGSGTRLTVV.

The chain links TRBV28 to TRBJ2-4; TRBD1 matches at 7 bases. The CDR3 consists of 16 residues. V was clipped by 6 bases and J by 0 bases; unmatched bases: 8. Germline V gene lookup returns CDR1 MDHEN and CDR2 SYDVKM. CDR3 sequence (DNA): TGTGCCAGCAGATTTGGGACAGCTCTAGCCAAAAACATTCAGTACTTC. Its translation is CASRFGTALAKNIQYF. The complete variable domain, with remaining parts taken from reference TRBV28 and TRBJ2-4, reads DVKVTQSSRYLVKRTGEKVFLECVQDMDHENMFWYRQDPGLGLRLIYFSYDVKMKEKGDIPEGYSVSREKKERFSLILESASTNQTSMYLCASRFGTALAKNIQYFGAGTRLSVL.

The chain uses TRBV13 and TRBJ2-7; D gene unclear. V was clipped by 5 bases and J by 6 bases, with 11 bases between them. Per the germline V gene, CDR1 is PRHDT and CDR2 is FYEKMQ (reference sequence). CDR3 length equals 12 residues. CDR3 in amino acids: CASSARFLEQYF. As DNA, the CDR3 is TGTGCCAGCAGCGCCCGTTTTCTCGAGCAGTACTTC.

This clone has at least ten counts. The rearrangement links TRBV28 to TRBJ1-5, with 10 bases aligning to TRBD1. V lost 5 bases to trimming and J lost 7 bases; unmatched junction nucleotides: 11. The length of the CDR3 is 16 residues. Germline CDR1 reads MDHEN; CDR2 reads SYDVKM. CDR3 nucleotides: TGTGCCAGCAGTCCCATTGAAGGACAGGGGGGGCAGCCCCAGCATTTT. Its translation is CASSPIEGQGGQPQHF.

V and J are TRBV27 and TRBJ2-2, with 13 bases matching TRBD2. Per the germline V gene, CDR1 is MNHEY and CDR2 is SMNVEV (reference sequence). V lost 0 bases, J lost 5 bases, and 3 bases stayed unmatched. The CDR3 is 17 amino acids. The CDR3 nucleotides read TGTGCCAGCAGTTTATCACTAGCGGGAGGGTTAACCGGGGAGCTGTTTTTT. It specifies CASSLSLAGGLTGELFF.

This clone was observed once. The rearrangement joins TRBV6-1 to TRBJ2-7, with 12 bases lining up with TRBD2. From germline, CDR1 is MNHNS and CDR2 SASEGT. The CDR3 loop spans 15 amino acids. V trimming: 7 bases; J trimming: 7 bases; junction bases outside the gene matches: 11. This chain's CDR3 is CASTAGLAGLGEQYF. The CDR3, as DNA: TGTGCCAGCACGGCCGGACTAGCGGGGCTCGGGGAGCAGTACTTC.

This clone turned up a few times. This sequence joins TRBV2 and TRBJ1-1; D gene unclear. CDR1 SNHLY and CDR2 FYNNEI come from the germline V gene. With 6 bases removed from V and 5 bases from J, the gap between germline ends came to 13 bases. The CDR3 loop spans 13 amino acids. The CDR3 region is CASRVALSTEAFF. CDR3 nucleotides: TGTGCCAGCAGGGTGGCACTCTCTACTGAAGCTTTCTTT. The full variable domain, completed using reference TRBV2 and TRBJ1-1, is EPEVTQTPSHQVTQMGQEVILRCVPISNHLYFYWYRQILGQKVEFLVSFYNNEISEKSEIFDDQFSVERPDGSNFTLKIRSTKLEDSAMYFCASRVALSTEAFFGQGTRLTVV.

A remark on this clone: In the same sample, other DNA sequences code for this CDR3. This chain joins TRBV28 and TRBJ2-7; D perhaps matches TRBD1 (5 bases). V was pared by 1 base and J by 4 bases, with 11 bases between. From germline, CDR1 is MDHEN and CDR2 SYDVKM. The length of the CDR3 is 14 residues. CDR3: CASSLSAGLYEQYF. In nucleotides, the CDR3 is TGTGCCAGCAGTTTATCGGCAGGGCTTTACGAGCAGTACTTC.

The chain joins TRBV4-3 to TRBJ2-5; no reliable D call. Germline CDR1 reads LGHNA; CDR2 reads YSLEER. The CDR3 spans 15 residues. Trimming took 4 bases from V and 1 from J, leaving 13 bases between them. The CDR3 coding sequence is TGCGCCAGCAGCCTTTCTTTCCAGCGCCAAGAGACCCAGTACTTC. Translation: CASSLSFQRQETQYF.

V gene TRBV5-1 combines with J gene TRBJ2-7; 12 bases match TRBD2. Germline V gene lookup returns CDR1 SGHRS and CDR2 YFSETQ. This CDR3 region has 16 residues. The V segment lost 0 bases and the J segment 2 bases; nucleotides outside the gene matches: 3. The CDR3 DNA sequence: TGCGCCAGCAGCTTGGGGGCTAGCGGGAGGGCCTACGAGCAGTACTTC. Translation: CASSLGASGRAYEQYF.

The chain uses TRBV15 and TRBJ1-1, with 8 nucleotides matching TRBD1. The CDR3 length is 15 residues. V dropped 1 base and J dropped 9; count of bases not matched to a gene: 10. Germline assignment: CDR1 LNHNV and CDR2 YYDKDF (reference sequence). CDR3 region: CATSRGWGQVDQAFF. DNA of the CDR3: TGTGCCACCAGCAGAGGGTGGGGACAGGTCGATCAAGCTTTCTTT.

The rearrangement joins TRBV28 to TRBJ2-5; D is possibly TRBD1 (6 bases). The CDR3 is 14 amino acids. Trimming removed 2 bases at V and 4 bases at J, with 11 bases between. The germline V gene has CDR1 MDHEN and CDR2 SYDVKM. This chain's CDR3 is CASSLLSGAETQYF. The CDR3 coding sequence is TGTGCCAGCAGTTTACTGTCAGGGGCAGAGACCCAGTACTTC.

The chain has TRBV9 and TRBJ2-5; 8 bases match TRBD1. The CDR3 consists of 16 residues. Trimming took 3 bases from V and 0 from J; bases not matched to a gene: 7. Germline lookup yields CDR1 SGDLS and CDR2 YYNGEE. The CDR3 spells CASSGGTGEYQETQYF. The CDR3 DNA is TGTGCCAGCAGCGGGGGGACAGGAGAGTACCAAGAGACCCAGTACTTC.

Concerning this clone itself: Because the CDR3's place on the DNA is in doubt, the DNA is left out and the CDR3 is given as listed by TCRdb. This sequence joins TRBV10-1 and TRBJ1-2. The V gene's germline CDR1 is WNHNN and CDR2 SYGVQD (reference sequence). The CDR3 region is 11 residues in length, termini included. CDR3 amino acids: CASILGDGYTF.

The CDR3 DNA reads TGTGCCAGCAGTGCGGACAGGACGGGTTGGGGAACCCAGTACTTC. Translating it yields CASSADRTGWGTQYF. V is TRBV6-6 and J is TRBJ2-5; TRBD1 matches 7 bases. Germline V CDR1 and CDR2: MNHNY, SVGAGI (reference sequence). CDR3 size: 15 residues. V shed 5 bases, J shed 8 bases, and the junction held 14 bases outside the gene matches.

Remarks on this clone: Different DNA sequences within this sample yield the same CDR3. This chain connects TRBV9 to TRBJ2-7, with 7 bases that match TRBD2. CDR3 length equals 15 residues. Germline values: CDR1 SGDLS, CDR2 YYNGEE. The V segment lost 0 bases and the J segment 0 bases; nucleotides outside the gene matches: 3. The CDR3 bases are TGTGCCAGCAGCGTAGGGGGGGGAACCTCCTACGAGCAGTACTTC. It is translated as CASSVGGGTSYEQYF.

This clone was observed at least ten times. The V call is TRBV5-1, the J call TRBJ2-7, with 11 bases identical to TRBD2. With 3 bases clipped from V and 4 bases from J, the junction kept 9 bases outside the gene matches. This CDR3 spans 16 amino acids. Germline V gives CDR1 SGHRS, CDR2 YFSETQ. CDR3 protein: CASSWTLAGGGYEQYF. In DNA form, the CDR3 reads TGCGCCAGCAGCTGGACCCTAGCGGGAGGTGGGTACGAGCAGTACTTC.

The rearrangement links TRBV28 to TRBJ2-7, with 16 bases matching TRBD2. The trim removed 3 bases at V and 1 base at J, leaving 3 bases unmatched. Germline lookup yields CDR1 MDHEN and CDR2 SYDVKM. The CDR3 extends over 17 amino acids. The CDR3 DNA is TGTGCCAGCAGTTTTGGGGGACTAGCGGGAGGGTCCTACGAGCAGTACTTC. Its protein is CASSFGGLAGGSYEQYF.

The gene calls are TRBV7-2 and TRBJ2-1; D possibly corresponds to TRBD2 (5 bases). V lost 6 bases, J lost 2 bases, and 11 bases lay in between. The CDR3 runs 14 residues. Germline CDR1 SGHTA, CDR2 FQGNSA. Here the CDR3 reads CASRGSNPYNEQFF. CDR3 nucleotides: TGTGCCAGCAGAGGGAGCAACCCCTACAATGAGCAGTTCTTC. The entire variable domain, with the rest obtained from reference TRBV7-2 and TRBJ2-1, is as follows: GAGVSQSPSNKVTEKGKDVELRCDPISGHTALYWYRQSLGQGLEFLIYFQGNSAPDKSGLPSDRFSAERTGGSVSTLTIQRTQQEDSAVYLCASRGSNPYNEQFFGPGTRLTVL.

Details on this clone: No conserved phenylalanine or tryptophan ends this CDR3, so it is likely a read error. V gene TRBV10-2 combines with J gene TRBJ2-7; D not certain. Trimming took 3 bases from V and 3 from J, leaving 12 bases between them. The CDR3 length is 14 residues. The germline V gene has CDR1 WSHSY and CDR2 SAAADI. The CDR3 spells CASSERGSGYEQYL. DNA for the CDR3: TGCGCCAGCAGTGAACGAGGATCGGGCTACGAGCAGTACTTA.

This clone was seen only a few times. This chain links TRBV28 with TRBJ2-7; tentatively, D is TRBD2 (6 bases). CDR1 and CDR2 from the germline V gene are MDHEN and SYDVKM. The CDR3 totals 14 residues. The V and J ends lost 3 bases and 4 bases respectively, with 13 bases between them. In DNA form, the CDR3 reads TGTGCCAGCAGTTTGGGACTTATGTTTTACGAGCAGTACTTC. Its protein is CASSLGLMFYEQYF.

The chain uses TRBV2 and TRBJ2-7; TRBD2 might be the D (6 bases). V lost 0 bases and J lost 6, with 9 bases in between. The CDR3 spans 13 residues. CDR1 SNHLY and CDR2 FYNNEI come from the germline V gene. The CDR3 nucleotides read TGTGCCAGCAGTGAAGCGTTGGGAGGCGAGCAGTACTTC. Residues: CASSEALGGEQYF.

This chain links TRBV5-1 with TRBJ1-1; possible D gene TRBD1, 5 bases. Germline CDR1 SGHRS, CDR2 YFSETQ. This CDR3 spans 14 amino acids. Between the trimmed V and J ends, which lost 5 bases and 1 base, there was a span of 12 bases. The CDR3 spells CASRIDSWNTEAFF. The CDR3 DNA reads TGCGCCAGCAGAATCGACAGCTGGAACACTGAAGCTTTCTTT.

The V and J genes are TRBV28 and TRBJ2-1; D remains ambiguous. In germline, CDR1 is MDHEN, CDR2 SYDVKM. Trimming removed 5 bases at V and 0 bases at J, with 14 bases between. This CDR3 region has 16 residues. CDR3 loop: CASSSLVSSSYNEQFF. The CDR3 region has the DNA TGTGCCAGCAGTAGCCTAGTTTCCAGCTCCTACAATGAGCAGTTCTTC.

V is TRBV29-1 and J is TRBJ1-5; the D is unclear. Looked up from germline, CDR1 is SQVTM and CDR2 is ANQGSEA. This CDR3 region has 13 residues. Trimming took 6 bases from V and 0 from J, leaving 9 bases between them. CDR3 loop: CSVRTDSNQPQHF. CDR3 sequence (DNA): TGCAGCGTACGGACGGATAGCAATCAGCCCCAGCATTTT.

The rearrangement joins TRBV19 to TRBJ2-6; a weak D match, TRBD2 (5 bases). The CDR3 spans 16 residues. The V end was cut by 9 bases, the J end by 2 bases, with 17 bases between. Per the germline V gene, CDR1 is LNHDA and CDR2 is SQIVND (reference sequence). This CDR3 is CASADGGLAGANVLTF. In DNA, the CDR3 is TGTGCCAGCGCGGATGGCGGACTGGCTGGGGCCAACGTCCTGACTTTC.